The entry below describes one TCR beta chain. There is no known antigen for this receptor. No much larger clone is present one base from it, and per-base qualities are unavailable. The data are from a study of blood T cell repertoires in COVID-19 (dated by TCRdb to the early 2020s). Describing the broader study: Samples from collaborators originated in the United States, Italy and Spain and spanned both the acute and convalescent phases of COVID-19. The prospective study material was composed of cDNA or gDNA derived from T cells, B-cell-depleted T cells, or PBMCs. Subjects who had been exposed to COVID-19, were actively infected with it, or had recovered from it provided the deeply sampled blood TCRbeta repertoires that made up the dataset. The repertoires were released in a freely available public database intended as a resource for research on the immune response to SARS-CoV-2. The samples were drawn from two sources: the first 160 participants of the ongoing ImmuneRACE study, and about 1,300 subjects contributed by 6 global collaborators. Sample metadata almost always included a de-identified subject ID, COVID-19 status, age in years and sex. Where available, HLA class I and class II types were taken from metadata supplied by the sample provider and were not determined by assay-based typing.

TCRbeta CDR3 regions were amplified from genomic DNA by means of the immunoSEQ Assay, a bias-controlled multiplex PCR. The original pipeline was this. The number of nucleated cells in each sample was estimated by amplification of reference gene primers within the assay. To quantify the absolute abundance of each unique TCRbeta CDR3 rearrangement, sequence reads were collapsed and filtered. For each sample, productive Simpson clonality was calculated as the square root of Simpson's diversity index over productive rearrangements. This immuneACCESS table, as held by TCRdb, lists in-frame sequences with V and J called but not all clones. Of the missing ones, under half trace to an unresolved V gene in checked studies; the others have no known cause. Clonal size and the V and J genes are those of that table, whereas D and trimming came from the DNA. A total of some 170,000 clones appear in this sample, about 74% of them only once. The ten most abundant clones make up about 7.8% of the sample.

Study-level results and caveats: The amount of clinical and demographic metadata varied by source and participant and was provided uncurated.

Each collaborating institution followed its own protocols to collect whole blood in K2EDTA tubes. For TCRbeta analysis, collaborators shipped samples as frozen whole blood, isolated PBMCs, or DNA extracted from either of those sample types. This sequence was found in a man in his sixties with acute or convalescent COVID-19. The sequencing sample was made of peripheral blood.

The CDR3 reads CASSLGGRAKNIQYF. The DNA is TGTGCCAGCAGCCTGGGGGGGAGGGCCAAAAACATTCAGTACTTC. The receptor chain draws on TRBV7-2 and TRBJ2-4, and 7 junction bases match TRBD2. The germline V and J ends show losses of 5 bases and 1 base respectively, and no gene match explains 5 bases of the junction. CDR1 is given as SGHTA and CDR2 as FQGNSA, both from the germline V gene. From its cysteine to its phenylalanine, the CDR3 spans 15 amino acids. Only the CDR3 DNA is retained, 45 bases long and in frame from the first base.